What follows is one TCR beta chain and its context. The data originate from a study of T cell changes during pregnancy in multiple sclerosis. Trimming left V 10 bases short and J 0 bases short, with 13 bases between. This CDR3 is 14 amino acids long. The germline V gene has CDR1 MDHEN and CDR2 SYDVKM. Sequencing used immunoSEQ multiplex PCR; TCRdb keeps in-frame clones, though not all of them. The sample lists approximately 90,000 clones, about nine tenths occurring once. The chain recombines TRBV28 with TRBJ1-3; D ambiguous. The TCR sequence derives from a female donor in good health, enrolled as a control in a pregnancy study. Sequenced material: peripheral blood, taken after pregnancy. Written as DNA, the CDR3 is TGTGCCACCCGACTCTCCCACTCTGGAAACACCATATATTTT. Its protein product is CATRLSHSGNTIYF. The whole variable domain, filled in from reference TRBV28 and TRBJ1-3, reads DVKVTQSSRYLVKRTGEKVFLECVQDMDHENMFWYRQDPGLGLRLIYFSYDVKMKEKGDIPEGYSVSREKKERFSLILESASTNQTSMYLCATRLSHSGNTIYFGEGSWLTVV.